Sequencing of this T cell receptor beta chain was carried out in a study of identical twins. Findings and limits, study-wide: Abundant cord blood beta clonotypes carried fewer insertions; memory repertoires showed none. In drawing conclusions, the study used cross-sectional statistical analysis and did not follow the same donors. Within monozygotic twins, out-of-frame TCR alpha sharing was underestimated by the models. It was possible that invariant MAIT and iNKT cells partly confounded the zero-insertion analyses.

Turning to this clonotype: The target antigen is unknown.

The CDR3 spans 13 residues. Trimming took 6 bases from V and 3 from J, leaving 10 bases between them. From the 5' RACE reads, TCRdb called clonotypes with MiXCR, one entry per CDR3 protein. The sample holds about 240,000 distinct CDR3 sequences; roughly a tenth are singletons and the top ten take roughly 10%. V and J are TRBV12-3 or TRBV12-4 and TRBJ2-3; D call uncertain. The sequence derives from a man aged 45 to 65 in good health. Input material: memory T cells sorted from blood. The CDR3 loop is CASRRDGTDTQYF. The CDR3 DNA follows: TGTGCCAGCAGGCGCGATGGTACAGATACGCAGTATTTT.